The 18 T cell receptor beta chains reported below all come from one sample, sequenced in a study of synovial regulatory T cells in juvenile arthritis. Profiling relied on immunoSEQ multiplex PCR, and the TCRdb table lists in-frame clones only, not all of them. This listing includes approximately 2,000 clones. The synovial samples were synovial fluid, paired with peripheral blood from each active arthritis patient. Sequencing was done on a sample of Treg cells from the synovium. The origin of the receptors is a donor aged 2-35 years with juvenile idiopathic arthritis.

Considering frequency, this clone is medium-sized. The V and J genes are TRBV5-1 and TRBJ1-2; the TCRdb D gene call, TRBD1, has no DNA to confirm it. The germline V gene encodes CDR1 SGHRS and CDR2 YFSETQ. CDR3 length: 12 residues. No DNA has been recorded. The chain's CDR3 is CASSSTGWGYTF.

Judged by frequency, this clone is medium-sized. The CDR3 here is CASSQPPRPEDTGELFF. The J gene is TRBJ2-2, the V gene TRBV4-1. Germline CDR1 and CDR2: MGHRA and YSYEKL. The CDR3 length is 17 residues. The DNA is not on file.

This clone is medium-sized by frequency. The chain is built from TRBV2 and TRBJ1-3; TCRdb names TRBD1, which stays unverified in the absence of DNA. Germline assignment: CDR1 SNHLY and CDR2 FYNNEI. This CDR3 has 17 residues. The DNA is not on file. This CDR3 is CASSEARDRGYRNTIYF.

In terms of frequency, this clone is medium-sized. This chain links TRBV11-1 with TRBJ2-1; the D gene TCRdb calls, TRBD1, cannot be checked with no DNA. Germline values: CDR1 SGHAT, CDR2 FQDESV (reference sequence). This CDR3 has 12 residues. The nucleotide record is missing. This chain's CDR3 is CASSLNRGKQFF.

This clone ranks as medium-sized in terms of frequency. The chain combines TRBV5-1 with TRBJ1-6; TCRdb proposes TRBD1, but this gene call is untestable without DNA. Germline CDR1 SGHRS, CDR2 YFSETQ. This CDR3 contains 15 residues. DNA was not recorded. Here the CDR3 reads CASSLGDSYNSPLHF.

By frequency, this clone registers medium-sized (0.01 to 0.1%). The V gene is TRBV5-4, the J gene TRBJ2-2. Germline CDR1 is SGHNT and CDR2 is YYREEE (reference sequence). This CDR3 is built from 14 residues. The coding DNA is unavailable. CDR3 residues: CASSYVGHTGELFF.

This clone is medium-sized (0.01 to 0.1%) by frequency. The chain links TRBV28 to TRBJ1-2; the D call of TRBD1 rests on TCRdb alone, since no DNA is present to check it. CDR3 length equals 13 residues. The protein alone is recorded here. Germline V CDR1 and CDR2: MDHEN, SYDVKM. This chain's CDR3 is CASSPDRVYGYTF.

Judged by frequency, this clone is medium-sized. This sequence joins TRBV6-5 and TRBJ1-3; the D call from TCRdb, TRBD1, cannot be confirmed without DNA. The CDR3 runs to 15 residues. DNA was not recorded. CDR1 is MNHEY, CDR2 SVGAGI, per germline. The CDR3 spells CASSSQGHSGNTIYF.

Judged by frequency, this clone is medium-sized. V usage is TRBV6-1 and J usage is TRBJ2-7; TCRdb returns TRBD1, unconfirmable since there is no DNA. This CDR3 has 14 residues. No DNA was logged. CDR1 MNHNS and CDR2 SASEGT come from the germline V gene. CDR3 sequence: CASSPDRGGNEQYF.

This clone is identified as medium-sized from frequency. The V gene is TRBV9, the J gene TRBJ1-3. The CDR3 extends over 14 amino acids. There is no recorded DNA. Germline V lookup: CDR1 SGDLS, CDR2 YYNGEE. CDR3 amino acids: CASSVAASGNTIYF.

This clone ranks as medium-sized (0.01 to 0.1%) in terms of frequency. The CDR3 loop is CASSFPGQGHEKLFF. The V call is TRBV5-6, the J call TRBJ1-4; TCRdb's D call, TRBD1, is unchecked because there is no DNA. CDR3 length: 15 residues. A DNA sequence was not provided. In germline, CDR1 is SGHDT, CDR2 YYEEEE.

In terms of frequency, this clone is medium-sized. The chain links TRBV6-1 to TRBJ1-1. CDR1 is MNHNS and CDR2 is SASEGT in the germline V gene. This CDR3 is built from 11 residues. The DNA is unrecorded. The CDR3 spells CASERLGEAFF.

This clone is labeled medium-sized based on frequency. The V gene is TRBV28, the J gene TRBJ2-1. The CDR3 runs to 13 residues. The protein alone is recorded here. Germline CDR1 reads MDHEN; CDR2 reads SYDVKM. CDR3: CASSLWGYNEQFF. Combining the CDR3 with reference TRBV28 and TRBJ2-1 gives the whole variable domain DVKVTQSSRYLVKRTGEKVFLECVQDMDHENMFWYRQDPGLGLRLIYFSYDVKMKEKGDIPEGYSVSREKKERFSLILESASTNQTSMYLCASSLWGYNEQFFGPGTRLTVL.

This clone ranks as medium-sized in terms of frequency. The chain is built from TRBV6-6 and TRBJ2-5; TCRdb selects TRBD1, and the lack of DNA leaves this call unchecked. Germline lookup yields CDR1 MNHNY and CDR2 SVGAGI (reference sequence). The CDR3 consists of 14 residues. No coding sequence is recorded. This CDR3 reads CASSYGQGVYEQYF.

By frequency, this clone is medium-sized. This chain joins TRBV6-5 and TRBJ2-3; the TCRdb D gene call, TRBD1, has no DNA to confirm it. CDR1 is MNHEY and CDR2 is SVGAGI in the germline V gene. CDR3 length: 15 residues. No DNA sequence is on record. The chain's CDR3 is CASSRQGASTDTQYF.

This clone registers medium-sized (0.01 to 0.1%) by frequency. CDR3 amino acids: CASSQGTASQGRGEKLFF. V is TRBV4-1 and J is TRBJ1-4. Germline V lookup: CDR1 MGHRA, CDR2 YSYEKL. CDR3 size: 18 residues. No nucleotide data were recorded.

Its frequency marks this clone as medium-sized. Here the CDR3 reads CASSQTCNGTGVYNEQFF. This rearrangement joins TRBV23-1 to TRBJ2-1; the D call from TCRdb, TRBD1, cannot be confirmed without DNA. TRBV23-1 counts as an open reading frame of uncertain function. CDR3 length: 18 residues. No DNA was logged.

Frequency places this clone as medium-sized (0.01 to 0.1%). The genes are TRBV19 and TRBJ1-3. The germline CDR1 and CDR2 sequences are LNHDA and SQIVND (reference sequence). This CDR3 is built from 13 residues. No DNA is listed. CDR3 sequence reads: CASPASSGNTIYF.